The entry below gives a single TCR beta chain sequence along with its context. One base away lies a much larger clone, so this may be a sequencing read error. The data are from a study of identical twins. The CDR3 covers 14 residues. TCRdb reanalysed the 5' RACE reads using MiXCR and keeps one entry per CDR3 protein. The data contain under 400,000 distinct CDR3 sequences, about 9% of them singletons. Sequencing was carried out using naive T cells sorted from blood. This chain uses TRBV12-3 or TRBV12-4 with TRBJ1-6; weak D call: TRBD1 (5 bases). This receptor was taken from a woman in her forties or fifties in good health. The CDR3 spells CASSLGTAYSPLRF. The CDR3 DNA follows: TGTGCCAGCAGTTTGGGGACCGCATATTCACCCCTCCGCTTT.